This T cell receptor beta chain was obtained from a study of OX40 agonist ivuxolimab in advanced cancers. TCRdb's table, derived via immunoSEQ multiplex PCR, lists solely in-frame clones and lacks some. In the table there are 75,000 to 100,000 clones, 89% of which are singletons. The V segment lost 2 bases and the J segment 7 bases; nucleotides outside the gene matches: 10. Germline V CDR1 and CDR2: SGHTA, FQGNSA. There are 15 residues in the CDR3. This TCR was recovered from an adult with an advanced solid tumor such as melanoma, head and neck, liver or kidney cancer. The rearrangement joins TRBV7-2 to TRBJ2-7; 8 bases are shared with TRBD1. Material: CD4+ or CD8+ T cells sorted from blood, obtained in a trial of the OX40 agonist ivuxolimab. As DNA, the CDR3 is TGTGCCAGCAGCTTAATGGGCCAGGGGGCCGGAGAGCAGTACTTC. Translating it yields CASSLMGQGAGEQYF.